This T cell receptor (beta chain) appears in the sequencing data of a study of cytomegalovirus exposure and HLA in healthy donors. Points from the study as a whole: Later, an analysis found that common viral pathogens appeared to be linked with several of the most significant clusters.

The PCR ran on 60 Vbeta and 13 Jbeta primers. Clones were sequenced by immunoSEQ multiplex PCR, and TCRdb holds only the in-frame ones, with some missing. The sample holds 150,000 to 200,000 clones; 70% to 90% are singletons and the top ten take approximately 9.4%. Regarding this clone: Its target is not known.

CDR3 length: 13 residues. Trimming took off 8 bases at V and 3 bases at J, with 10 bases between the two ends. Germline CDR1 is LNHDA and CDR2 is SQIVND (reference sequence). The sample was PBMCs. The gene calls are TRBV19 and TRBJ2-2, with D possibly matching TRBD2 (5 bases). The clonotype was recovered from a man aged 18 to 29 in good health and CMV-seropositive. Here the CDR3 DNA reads TGTGCCAGTGAAGGGAGAGACACCGGGGAGCTGTTTTTT. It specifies CASEGRDTGELFF.